A selection of T cell receptor beta chains follows, all from one sample in a study of T cell changes during pregnancy in multiple sclerosis. Profiled with immunoSEQ multiplex PCR; TCRdb holds only in-frame clones, not every one. The profile shows fewer than 85,000 clones, approximately 92% of them singletons. Sequencing was performed on peripheral blood, taken before pregnancy. The origin of the receptors is a female donor with multiple sclerosis, enrolled in a pregnancy study. Both conserved end residues are part of each CDR3. D genes are given only for firm matches. Only some rows state a clone size, as once, few, many or a class for expanded clones.

j_gene | d_gene | v_gene | abundance | CDR3nt | CDR3aa
TRBJ2-1 | . | TRBV7-7 | . | TGTGCTAGCAGCTTAGGTTACGGGGATGAGCAGTTCTTC | CASSLGYGDEQFF
TRBJ2-3 | . | TRBV27 | . | TGTGCCAGCAGCCCCAGGGGCCGCACAGATACGCAGTATTTT | CASSPRGRTDTQYF
TRBJ1-5 | . | TRBV19 | . | TGTGCCAGTAGTATCGGCGGGGCTGGGCCCCAGCATTTT | CASSIGGAGPQHF
TRBJ1-1 | . | TRBV5-1 | . | TGCGCCAGCAGCTTTTCACAGAGCTTGAACACTGAAGCTTTCTTT | CASSFSQSLNTEAFF
TRBJ2-2 | TRBD2 | TRBV7-2 | . | TGTGCCAGCAGCACACGGACTAGCGGGAACACCGGGGAGCTGTTTTTT | CASSTRTSGNTGELFF
TRBJ2-2 | TRBD2 | TRBV18 | . | TGTGCCAGCTCTCCCTTAGCGGGAGTGTCCGGGGAGCTGTTTTTT | CASSPLAGVSGELFF
TRBJ2-1 | . | TRBV11-3 | . | TGTGCCAGCACCGGGACTGGATTTGAGCAGTTCTTC | CASTGTGFEQFF
TRBJ1-5 | . | TRBV30 | . | TGTGCCTGGAGTCAGGGGTTAGATCAGCCCCAGCATTTT | CAWSQGLDQPQHF
TRBJ1-1 | TRBD1 | TRBV5-1 | . | TGCGCCAGCAGCTTGGACCAGGGGGCAGGGAACACTGAAGCTTTCTTT | CASSLDQGAGNTEAFF
TRBJ2-5 | TRBD1 | TRBV7-9 | . | TGTGCCAGCAGCTGGGGACAGGGGGACCAAGAGACCCAGTACTTC | CASSWGQGDQETQYF
TRBJ2-1 | TRBD1 | TRBV27 | . | TGTGCCAGCATCCCCCCGGGACAGGGGTACAATGAGCAGTTCTTC | CASIPPGQGYNEQFF
TRBJ1-2 | . | TRBV21-1 | . | TGTGCCAGCAGCAAAGTGGCGTGGCGGGGCTCGGGCTACACCTTC | CASSKVAWRGSGYTF
TRBJ2-3 | . | TRBV4-2 | . | TGTGCCAGCAGCCAAGATCTAGGACTAGGGGGACCTCTTTTT | CASSQDLGLGGPLF
TRBJ1-2 | . | TRBV4-3 | . | TGCGCCAGCAGCCCGGGACTTGAGGGCCCCAACTATGGCTACACCTTC | CASSPGLEGPNYGYTF
TRBJ2-4 | TRBD1 | TRBV6-6 | . | TGTGCCAGCAGTCCGATCCCGGGACAGGGAGAAAGCATTCAGTACTTC | CASSPIPGQGESIQYF
TRBJ2-1 | TRBD1 | TRBV29-1 | . | TGCAGCGTCGGACAGGGGTCCTACAATGAGCAGTTCTTC | CSVGQGSYNEQFF
TRBJ1-1 | TRBD1 | TRBV6-6 | . | TGTGCCAGCAGTTGGACAGGGGCTCGCTTAAACACTGAAGCTTTCTTT | CASSWTGARLNTEAFF
TRBJ1-1 | . | TRBV5-5 | few | TGTGCCAGCAGTGCGGACAGCAATGAAGCTTTCTTT | CASSADSNEAFF
TRBJ2-2 | TRBD2 | TRBV18 | . | TGTGCCAGCTCACCTCTAGCGGGAGGGGACACCGGGGAGCTGTTTTTT | CASSPLAGGDTGELFF
TRBJ1-3 | TRBD1 | TRBV19 | . | TGTGCCAGTAGTAGGGACAGCATCTCTGGAAACACCATATATTTT | CASSRDSISGNTIYF
TRBJ1-2 | . | TRBV9 | . | TGTGCCAGCAGAGGTCGGGACAAATCTATATCGGGTGGCTACACCTTC | CASRGRDKSISGGYTF
TRBJ2-3 | TRBD2 | TRBV7-9 | once | TGTGCCAGCAGGGGGCTAGCGGGAGGCACAGATACGCAGTATTTT | CASRGLAGGTDTQYF
TRBJ2-2 | TRBD2 | TRBV28 | . | TGTGCCAGCAGAACTGGAGGAGGGAGGGCCGGGGAGCTGTTTTTT | CASRTGGGRAGELFF
TRBJ2-1 | TRBD2 | TRBV18 | . | TGTGCCAGCTCCTCTGGGACTAGCGGGATGCGAAATGAGCAGTTCTTC | CASSSGTSGMRNEQFF
TRBJ1-3 | . | TRBV19 | . | TGTGCCAGTACAAACACAGCCGTCTCTGGAAACACCATATATTTT | CASTNTAVSGNTIYF
TRBJ1-2 | . | TRBV28 | . | TGTGCGACTCGGGAATCAGCTAACTATGGCTACACCTTC | CATRESANYGYTF
TRBJ2-1 | TRBD2 | TRBV2 | . | TGTGCCAGCAATACTGTTGGTTTCGTGAGCGGGAGGCAGTTCTTC | CASNTVGFVSGRQFF
TRBJ2-1 | TRBD2 | TRBV5-6 | . | TGTGCCAGCAGCTTTTTTGGGGGGGTATACAATGAGCAGTTCTTC | CASSFFGGVYNEQFF
TRBJ1-2 | . | TRBV7-8 | . | TGTGCCAGCAGCTTAGCACAGGGTGGCTATGGCTACACCTTC | CASSLAQGGYGYTF
TRBJ2-3 | . | TRBV27 | once | TGTGCCAGCAGTTCCCGGCGGAGCACAGATACGCAGTATTTT | CASSSRRSTDTQYF
TRBJ2-5 | . | TRBV25-1 | . | TGTGCCAGCAGTGAATGGACAGCACAAGAGACCCAGTACTTC | CASSEWTAQETQYF
TRBJ2-1 | TRBD2 | TRBV7-6 | once | TGTGCCAGCAGCTTAGAGGCTAGCGGGAGTACCTACAATGAGCAGTTCTTC | CASSLEASGSTYNEQFF
TRBJ2-5 | TRBD2 | TRBV5-1 | . | TGCGCCAGCAGCTACCCTGGACTAGCGGGAGGAGGAGAGACCCAGTACTTC | CASSYPGLAGGGETQYF
TRBJ1-1 | . | TRBV12-1 | . | TGTGCCAGCGCTGGCAAGAACACTGAAGCTTTCTTT | CASAGKNTEAFF
TRBJ1-1 | . | TRBV5-1 | . | TGCGCCAGCAGCTTTTCAGGGAACACTGAAGCTTTCTTT | CASSFSGNTEAFF
TRBJ2-1 | TRBD1 | TRBV19 | once | TGTGCCACCGCGGGACAGGGTGACAATGAGCAGTTCTTC | CATAGQGDNEQFF
TRBJ2-1 | TRBD1 | TRBV5-1 | . | TGCGCCAGCAGCTTCAGGGGGTGGGATGAGCAGTTCTTC | CASSFRGWDEQFF
TRBJ2-1 | TRBD1 | TRBV30 | . | TGTGCCTGGATAAACTCAGGGGGTGAGCAGTTCTTC | CAWINSGGEQFF
TRBJ2-1 | TRBD2 | TRBV4-2 | . | TGTGCCAGCAGCCAACTAGCGGGAGAATACAATGAGCAGTTCTTC | CASSQLAGEYNEQFF
TRBJ2-3 | . | TRBV6-1 | . | TGTGCCAGCAGTGGACAGGTTAGCACAGATACGCAGTATTTT | CASSGQVSTDTQYF
TRBJ2-5 | TRBD2 | TRBV10-2 | . | TGCGCCAGCAGTGAAATCTCTAGCGGTAAAGAGACCCAGTACTTC | CASSEISSGKETQYF
TRBJ2-3 | TRBD1 | TRBV20-1 | . | TGCAGTGCCCCCAGGGGGGATACGCAGTATTTT | CSAPRGDTQYF
TRBJ2-2 | TRBD2 | TRBV5-1 | . | TGCGCCAGCAGTGGAACTAGCGGGAAAAACACCGGGGAGCTGTTTTTT | CASSGTSGKNTGELFF
TRBJ2-5 | TRBD2 | TRBV6-5 | . | TGTGCCAGCAGGACCGTAGCGGGAGGGGAGACCCAGTACTTC | CASRTVAGGETQYF
TRBJ2-1 | TRBD1 | TRBV19 | . | TGTGCCACCGAGGACAGGGGCCATTACAATGAGCAGTTCTTC | CATEDRGHYNEQFF
TRBJ2-5 | . | TRBV9 | . | TGTGCCAGCAGCTCCCAGGTAACAGACCAAGAGACCCAGTACTTC | CASSSQVTDQETQYF
TRBJ2-5 | . | TRBV29-1 | . | TGCAGCGTCGCCCGTCGGGTCCAAGAGACCCAGTACTTC | CSVARRVQETQYF
TRBJ2-7 | . | TRBV7-2 | . | TGTGCCAGCAGCGTACTCTACGAGCAGTACTTC | CASSVLYEQYF
TRBJ2-1 | TRBD2 | TRBV7-9 | . | TGTGCCAGCAGCCACCCCGGACTAGCGGGCAATGAGCAGTTCTTC | CASSHPGLAGNEQFF
TRBJ2-3 | . | TRBV5-1 | . | TGCGCCAGCAGCTTGGGGGCAGGGGGCACAGATACGCAGTATTTT | CASSLGAGGTDTQYF
TRBJ2-1 | TRBD2 | TRBV12-5 | . | TGTGCTAGTGGCCAAGAAGCGGGAGTCTCCCACAATGAGCAGTTCTTC | CASGQEAGVSHNEQFF
TRBJ2-2 | . | TRBV18 | once | TGTGCCAGCTCACCTTTGGACTCTAACACCGGGGAGCTGTTTTTT | CASSPLDSNTGELFF
TRBJ2-7 | . | TRBV30 | once | TGTGCCTGGAGTAAAACAGGCTACGAGCAGTACTTC | CAWSKTGYEQYF
TRBJ1-1 | TRBD1 | TRBV7-9 | . | TGTGCCAGCAGCTGGGACAGGGGGGGCACTGAAGCTTTCTTT | CASSWDRGGTEAFF
TRBJ1-2 | . | TRBV5-6 | . | TGTGCCAGCAGCTTGTACAGAAGCAACTATGGCTACACCTTC | CASSLYRSNYGYTF
TRBJ1-1 | TRBD1 | TRBV7-8 | . | TGTGCCAGCAGCTTGGGACAGCAGGCCCCTGAAGCTTTCTTT | CASSLGQQAPEAFF
TRBJ2-5 | . | TRBV11-2 | . | TGTGCCAGCAGCTTATGGCGGGGTGGGGGTGAGACCCAGTACTTC | CASSLWRGGGETQYF
TRBJ1-2 | TRBD1 | TRBV6-5 | . | TGTGCCAGCAGTGCCAAGCTCCCAGGGGGTTATGGCTACACCTTC | CASSAKLPGGYGYTF